The 22 T cell receptor beta chains below all came from one sample that was sequenced in a study of T cells in Graves' hyperthyroidism and ophthalmopathy. TCR beta CDR3 region amplification was performed from RNA transcripts. During a first-round RT-PCR of the TCR CDR3, the HTBI primer set was used. From the multiplex PCR reads, TCRdb called clonotypes with MiXCR, one entry per CDR3 protein. Of around 290,000 distinct CDR3 sequences listed, approximately 15% are singletons. The sequenced sample consisted of blood. The receptors come from an older woman with Graves' ophthalmopathy.

This clonotype was found many times. The chain has TRBV6-1 and TRBJ2-7; tentatively, D is TRBD1 (5 bases). Looked up from germline, CDR1 is MNHNS and CDR2 is SASEGT. This CDR3 has 14 amino acids. V was shortened by 6 bases and J by 2 bases, with 14 bases between the two germline ends. The CDR3 reads CASRLGHQPYEQYF. CDR3 in DNA: TGTGCCAGCAGATTAGGACACCAGCCCTACGAGCAGTACTTC.

Ten or more counts support this clonotype. This rearrangement joins TRBV12-3 or TRBV12-4 to TRBJ2-7; D not resolved. This CDR3 has 12 amino acids. The ends were cut back, 6 bases at V and 6 bases at J, with 12 bases in the middle. The CDR3 loop reads CASSRMESEQYF. In DNA form, the CDR3 reads TGTGCCAGCAGCCGGATGGAGTCCGAGCAGTACTTC.

This clonotype was counted many times. V is TRBV7-2 and J is TRBJ2-3; no reliable D call. Trimming left V 5 bases short and J 7 bases short, with 13 bases between. The CDR3 is made up of 13 amino acids. The germline V gene encodes CDR1 SGHTA and CDR2 FQGNSA. The chain's CDR3 is CASSPEPEYTQYF. The CDR3, as DNA: TGTGCCAGCAGCCCAGAACCGGAATATACGCAGTATTTT. Based on the CDR3 plus reference TRBV7-2 and TRBJ2-3, the full variable domain is GAGVSQSPSNKVTEKGKDVELRCDPISGHTALYWYRQSLGQGLEFLIYFQGNSAPDKSGLPSDRFSAERTGGSVSTLTIQRTQQEDSAVYLCASSPEPEYTQYFGPGTRLTVL.

This clonotype showed up many times. The rearrangement joins TRBV7-9 to TRBJ1-5; 8 bases are a match to TRBD1. Germline trimming cut 5 bases from V and 7 bases from J; bases unmatched to any gene: 7. CDR1 is SEHNR, CDR2 FQNEAQ, per germline (reference sequence). This CDR3 region has 14 residues. CDR3 amino acids: CASSPTGGTQPQHF. CDR3 DNA sequence: TGTGCCAGCAGCCCTACAGGGGGTACCCAGCCCCAGCATTTT.

The table lists this clonotype with many counts. The CDR3 nucleotides are TGTGCCAGCAGGGATCGACAGGGGGCGAATGAAAAACTGTTTTTT. Its translation is CASRDRQGANEKLFF. V is TRBV2 and J is TRBJ1-4; 10 nucleotides agree with TRBD1. CDR3 length: 15 amino acids. The V segment lost 6 bases and the J segment 5 bases; nucleotides outside the gene matches: 6. The germline V gene encodes CDR1 SNHLY and CDR2 FYNNEI.

The gene calls are TRBV18 and TRBJ1-1; 8 bases are shared with TRBD1. J gave up 8 bases and V 4 bases, and 9 bases lay outside the gene matches. Germline loops: CDR1 KGHSH, CDR2 LQKENI. CDR3 size: 14 residues. CDR3 sequence reads: CASSLGTGSGEAFF. For the CDR3, the DNA is TGTGCCAGCTCACTGGGGACAGGTTCGGGAGAAGCTTTCTTT.

This clonotype has ten or more counts. The V call is TRBV27, the J call TRBJ1-2, with D unresolved. Germline V gene lookup returns CDR1 MNHEY and CDR2 SMNVEV (reference sequence). This CDR3 comprises 13 residues. Trimming shortened V by 8 bases and J by 8 bases, and 18 bases separated the two germline ends. In DNA, the CDR3 is TGTGCCAGCTTCGGCGCAGGACGCGAAGGCTACACCTTC. This sequence encodes CASFGAGREGYTF.

This clonotype was counted a few times. The chain is built from TRBV18 and TRBJ1-5; TRBD1 matches 10 bases. V lost 6 bases to trimming and J lost 2 bases; unmatched junction nucleotides: 1. The germline V gene has CDR1 KGHSH and CDR2 LQKENI. The CDR3 is 14 amino acids. In nucleotides, the CDR3 is TGTGCCAGCTCCGGGACAGGGGGCAATCAGCCCCAGCATTTT. Its protein is CASSGTGGNQPQHF. The entire variable domain, with the rest obtained from reference TRBV18 and TRBJ1-5, is as follows: NAGVMQNPRHLVRRRGQEARLRCSPMKGHSHVYWYRQLPEEGLKFMVYLQKENIIDESGMPKERFSAEFPKEGPSILRIQQVVRGDSAAYFCASSGTGGNQPQHFGDGTRLSIL.

This clonotype was seen more than once but under ten times. The chain uses TRBV11-2 and TRBJ2-2; 7 bases are shared with TRBD1. Per germline, CDR1 SGHAT and CDR2 FQNNGV. The length of the CDR3 is 15 residues. V was clipped by 5 bases and J by 4 bases; unmatched bases: 7. CDR3 protein: CASSRSGGSTGELFF. The CDR3 bases are TGTGCCAGCAGCCGTTCAGGGGGAAGCACCGGGGAGCTGTTTTTT.

As to this clonotype: Germline is not matched at one junction end, which may reflect a read error. The rearrangement uses TRBV6-1 and TRBJ2-7, with D unresolved. The CDR3 consists of 10 residues. CDR1 is MNHNS and CDR2 is SASEGT in the germline V gene. CDR3 DNA: TGTGCAAGCAGGCAGTACGAGCAGTACTTC. The encoded protein is CASRQYEQYF.

The J gene is TRBJ2-6, the V gene TRBV30; D is uncertain. The CDR3 extends over 14 amino acids. The germline gives CDR1 GTSNPN, CDR2 SVGIG (reference sequence). Trimming cost V 5 bases and J 4 bases, with 12 bases left between them. DNA of the CDR3: TGTGCCTGGGCCCGAAGTGTCGGGGCCAACGTCCTGACTTTC. The encoded protein is CAWARSVGANVLTF. The entire variable domain, with the rest obtained from reference TRBV30 and TRBJ2-6, is as follows: SQTIHQWPATLVQPVGSPLSLECTVEGTSNPNLYWYRQAAGRGLQLLFYSVGIGQISSEVPQNLSASRPQDRQFILSSKKLLLSDSGFYLCAWARSVGANVLTFGAGSRLTVL.

This clonotype was detected many times. The chain couples TRBV4-3 to TRBJ1-2, with D perhaps matching TRBD1 (5 bases). V was cut by 0 bases and J by 5 bases, with 19 bases left in between. Germline CDR1 reads LGHNA; CDR2 reads YSLEER. The CDR3 is made up of 17 amino acids. CDR3 in amino acids: CASSQDRFDSVPYGYTF. DNA for the CDR3: TGCGCCAGCAGCCAAGATAGGTTCGACAGTGTGCCTTATGGCTACACCTTC.

On this clonotype: One end of the junction is discordant with germline, which a read error may explain. The chain combines TRBV27 with TRBJ1-5; no clear D gene. The CDR3 has 13 amino acids. CDR1 is MNHEY and CDR2 is SMNVEV in the germline V gene (reference sequence). The CDR3 sequence is CTSSLNSNQPQHF. CDR3 DNA: TGTACCAGCAGTCTAAATAGCAATCAGCCCCAGCATTTT.

J is TRBJ1-3 and V is TRBV4-3; D not resolved. Germline V gene data show CDR1 as LGHNA and CDR2 as YSLEER. This CDR3 contains 17 residues. V lost 1 base to trimming and J lost 0 bases, with 13 bases between them. CDR3 in DNA: TGCGCCAGCAGCCAAGGTGGTCTCACTAGCTCTGGAAACACCATATATTTT. Encoded protein: CASSQGGLTSSGNTIYF.

This clonotype came up many times. The chain recombines TRBV12-5 with TRBJ1-2; 12 nucleotides agree with TRBD1. V shed 0 bases and J 8 bases; nucleotides not matched to a gene: 16. CDR1 and CDR2 from the germline V gene are LGHNT and FRNRAP. This CDR3 has 19 amino acids. The CDR3 reads CASGLVTNSLGQGARGYTF. The CDR3 DNA reads TGTGCTAGTGGTTTGGTGACAAATTCCTTGGGACAGGGGGCAAGGGGCTACACCTTC.

In its sample, this clonotype was seen a few times. The rearrangement uses TRBV9 and TRBJ1-6; TRBD1 is a possible D gene (6 bases). This CDR3 is 15 amino acids long. V lost 4 bases and J lost 6, with 14 bases in between. Germline CDR1 and CDR2: SGDLS and YYNGEE. The CDR3 region is CASSTSGQINSPLHF. The CDR3 coding sequence is TGTGCCAGCAGCACCTCGGGACAAATTAATTCACCCCTCCACTTT.

Note on this clonotype: An end of the junction differs from the germline gene, which may be a read error. The genes are TRBV6-2 or TRBV6-3 and TRBJ1-2; possibly TRBD1 for D (5 bases). Germline lookup yields CDR1 MNHEY and CDR2 SVGEGT. This CDR3 contains 12 residues. CDR3 bases: TGCGCCGGCGGGCCAGGGAGTTGTGGCTACACCTTC. It specifies CAGGPGSCGYTF.

This clonotype was found many times. The V and J genes are TRBV12-3 or TRBV12-4 and TRBJ2-2; 9 bases agree with TRBD1. The CDR3 totals 15 residues. Unmatched junction bases numbered 3, after V lost 6 bases and J lost 1 base. CDR3 amino acids: CASRQGALNTGELFF. The CDR3 DNA follows: TGTGCCAGCAGACAGGGGGCATTGAACACCGGGGAGCTGTTTTTT.

At least ten counts were recorded for this clonotype. The chain is built from TRBV6-2 or TRBV6-3 and TRBJ2-6; D perhaps matches TRBD1 (5 bases). This CDR3 spans 14 amino acids. In germline, CDR1 is MNHEY, CDR2 SVGEGT. V lost 7 bases and J lost 0, with 7 bases in between. Here the CDR3 DNA reads TGTGCCAGCAAAGGGGTCTCTGGGGCCAACGTCCTGACTTTC. The encoded protein is CASKGVSGANVLTF.

At least ten counts were recorded for this clonotype. The rearrangement uses TRBV11-2 and TRBJ2-7; 10 bases align to TRBD1. Germline V gene sequence: CDR1 SGHAT, CDR2 FQNNGV. V trimming: 7 bases; J trimming: 5 bases; junction bases outside the gene matches: 11. The CDR3 is 15 amino acids. CDR3 sequence: CASTTIGQGGDEQYF. The CDR3 nucleotides are TGTGCCAGCACCACAATTGGACAGGGGGGTGACGAGCAGTACTTC.

This clonotype was observed at least ten times. The CDR3 spells CAISERGGTGTQETQYF. CDR3 in DNA: TGTGCCATCAGTGAGCGGGGCGGGACAGGAACGCAAGAGACCCAGTACTTC. This chain joins TRBV10-3 and TRBJ2-5; 8 bases map to TRBD1. The CDR3 has 17 amino acids. The V gene end was trimmed by 2 bases and the J gene end by 2 bases; junction bases not matched to a gene: 10. Germline V gene lookup returns CDR1 ENHRY and CDR2 SYGVKD.

This clonotype was observed at least ten times. This sequence joins TRBV6-1 and TRBJ1-1; D not resolved. V shed 5 bases and J shed 2 bases, with 18 bases lying between them. This CDR3 has 16 residues. Germline V gene data show CDR1 as MNHNS and CDR2 as SASEGT. CDR3 protein: CASSRMGRNQNTEAFF. CDR3 nucleotide sequence: TGTGCCAGCAGTCGCATGGGCAGAAACCAAAACACTGAAGCTTTCTTT.